The 27 T cell receptor beta chains in this list originate from one sample, sequenced in a study of OX40 agonist ivuxolimab in advanced cancers. TCRdb's table, derived via immunoSEQ multiplex PCR, lists solely in-frame clones and lacks some. Among 65,000 to 70,000 clones listed, 80% to 85% were seen once. Sequenced material: CD4+ or CD8+ T cells sorted from blood, taken in a trial of the OX40 agonist ivuxolimab. The source of these receptors is an adult with an advanced solid tumor such as melanoma, head and neck, liver or kidney cancer.

Points on this clone: A read error may account for a junction end that differs from germline. The chain employs TRBV6-5 and TRBJ2-1; TRBD2 agrees at 16 bases. This CDR3 has 13 residues. Germline V lookup: CDR1 MNHEY, CDR2 SVGAGI. Written as DNA, the CDR3 is TGTGCCAGCAGGCGGGGACTAGCGGGAGGGTTAATCTTC. Its protein product is CASRRGLAGGLIF.

With regard to this clone: An end of the junction does not agree with germline; a read error may underlie this. The chain is built from TRBV6-1 and TRBJ2-2; D is uncertain. Germline assignment: CDR1 MNHNS and CDR2 SASEGT. The CDR3 extends over 15 amino acids. The CDR3 spells CASSKARVNTGELFF. The CDR3, as DNA: TGTGCCAGCAGTAAAGCCCGGGTAAACACCGGGGAGCTGTTTTTT.

This clone was detected a few times. J is TRBJ2-3 and V is TRBV14; 9 positions match TRBD2. Per germline, CDR1 SGHDN and CDR2 FVKESK. V was pared by 0 bases and J by 8 bases, with 6 bases of the junction left unmatched. The CDR3 length is 15 residues. CDR3 residues: CASSQDAGGRRTQYF. CDR3 DNA: TGTGCCAGCAGCCAAGATGCGGGGGGGCGGCGTACGCAGTATTTT.

This chain links TRBV5-1 with TRBJ1-1; D is uncertain. Trimming removed 0 bases from V and 7 bases from J, with 10 bases in between. The germline CDR1 and CDR2 sequences are SGHRS and YFSETQ. CDR3 size: 13 residues. This CDR3 reads CASSLVGIREAFF. Here the CDR3 DNA reads TGCGCCAGCAGCTTGGTTGGTATTCGTGAAGCTTTCTTT.

The V call is TRBV9, the J call TRBJ2-2, with 7 bases lining up with TRBD1. In germline, CDR1 is SGDLS, CDR2 YYNGEE. The ends lost 5 bases at V and 6 bases at J; junction bases unmatched: 4. This CDR3 is 13 amino acids long. CDR3 residues: CASSDRVPGELFF. CDR3 nucleotide sequence: TGTGCCAGCAGTGACAGGGTTCCCGGGGAGCTGTTTTTT.

The chain combines TRBV7-2 with TRBJ1-3, with no clear D. Germline V gene lookup returns CDR1 SGHTA and CDR2 FQGNSA. This CDR3 spans 15 amino acids. Trimming took 2 bases from V and 0 from J, leaving 8 bases between them. CDR3 loop: CASSLYSSSGNTIYF. DNA of the CDR3: TGTGCCAGCAGCTTATACAGTTCCTCTGGAAACACCATATATTTT.

V and J are TRBV28 and TRBJ1-2; 7 bases are shared with TRBD1. The CDR3 is 14 residues long. V shed 6 bases and J 2 bases; nucleotides not matched to a gene: 6. Germline V gene data show CDR1 as MDHEN and CDR2 as SYDVKM. CDR3 bases: TGTGCCAGCAGCCGCCGGGACAGAAACTATGGCTACACCTTC. This gives the protein CASSRRDRNYGYTF.

J is TRBJ1-2 and V is TRBV29-1; D unresolved. Per germline, CDR1 SQVTM and CDR2 ANQGSEA. The CDR3 extends over 15 amino acids. The V end lost 7 bases, the J end lost 3 bases, and 21 bases lay between the germline ends. In nucleotides, the CDR3 is TGCAGCGCGGACGAATGGAGTGGGATGGACTATGGCTACACCTTC. It codes for CSADEWSGMDYGYTF.

The genes are TRBV5-4 and TRBJ2-5; tentative D call: TRBD2 (6 bases). Trimming took off 0 bases at V and 5 bases at J, with 11 bases between the two ends. The V gene's germline CDR1 is SGHNT and CDR2 YYREEE (reference sequence). This CDR3 comprises 14 residues. The CDR3 sequence is CASSLGGVEETQYF. The CDR3 nucleotides read TGTGCCAGCAGCTTGGGCGGGGTTGAGGAGACCCAGTACTTC.

This chain links TRBV28 with TRBJ1-2; 7 nucleotides agree with TRBD1. CDR1 MDHEN and CDR2 SYDVKM come from the germline V gene. This CDR3 is built from 14 residues. V was clipped by 6 bases and J by 5 bases; unmatched bases: 9. CDR3 sequence (DNA): TGTGCCAGCAGGGCGACAGGGAAAGTTTATGGCTACACCTTC. The encoded protein is CASRATGKVYGYTF.

This chain uses TRBV5-1 with TRBJ1-4; D gene uncertain. Germline V lookup: CDR1 SGHRS, CDR2 YFSETQ. The CDR3 covers 14 residues. Trimming stripped 5 bases from V and 0 bases from J, with 8 bases between. The CDR3 region has the DNA TGCGCCAGCAGGTGGAGTGCAACTAATGAAAAACTGTTTTTT. Protein product: CASRWSATNEKLFF.

This chain uses TRBV4-1 with TRBJ2-1; D remains unclear. Per germline, CDR1 MGHRA and CDR2 YSYEKL. The CDR3 covers 10 residues. The V gene lost 9 bases and the J gene lost 5 bases, with 5 bases spanning the gap. CDR3 loop: CARVNNEQFF. CDR3 in DNA: TGCGCCAGGGTTAACAATGAGCAGTTCTTC.

The chain uses TRBV6-5 and TRBJ1-1; D gene uncertain. The CDR3 spans 13 residues. Trimming removed 2 bases at V and 3 bases at J, with 7 bases between. The germline gives CDR1 MNHEY, CDR2 SVGAGI. The CDR3 loop is CASSYEGYTEAFF. The DNA of the CDR3 is TGTGCCAGCAGTTACGAGGGCTACACTGAAGCTTTCTTT.

The rearrangement links TRBV7-2 to TRBJ2-1; D unresolved. Germline loops: CDR1 SGHTA, CDR2 FQGNSA. The CDR3 length is 13 residues. Deletions cut 5 bases from V and 7 bases from J, with 12 bases between. The CDR3 DNA sequence: TGTGCCAGCAGCCCCCGACTGGGAAATGAGCAGTTCTTC. It yields the protein CASSPRLGNEQFF.

The rearrangement joins TRBV7-9 to TRBJ1-6; D may be TRBD1 (5 bases). V lost 1 base, J lost 7 bases, and 11 bases lay in between. This CDR3 region has 15 residues. Germline V gene lookup returns CDR1 SEHNR and CDR2 FQNEAQ (reference sequence). CDR3 bases: TGTGCCAGCAGCTTAGACGGGGGTGCGAATTCACCCCTCCACTTT. Protein product: CASSLDGGANSPLHF.

The rearrangement uses TRBV7-8 and TRBJ1-5; possibly TRBD1 for D (6 bases). Germline-derived CDR1 and CDR2 are SGHVS and FQNEAQ. The V end lost 4 bases, the J end lost 6 bases, and 16 bases lay between the germline ends. The CDR3 runs 15 residues. DNA of the CDR3: TGTGCCAGCAGCTCGAATCAGGGGAGGGCTCAGCCCCAGCATTTT. Its protein is CASSSNQGRAQPQHF.

Written as DNA, the CDR3 is TGTGCCAGCAGTTTCCTAAGGGGGGCAGATGAGCAGTTCTTC. The encoded protein is CASSFLRGADEQFF. The rearrangement joins TRBV27 to TRBJ2-1, with D perhaps TRBD1 or TRBD2 (6 bases each). V was clipped by 3 bases and J by 8 bases, with 14 bases between them. In germline, CDR1 is MNHEY, CDR2 SMNVEV (reference sequence). The CDR3 is 14 residues long.

CDR3 in amino acids: CASRDNLMGNQPQHF. The CDR3 DNA reads TGTGCCAGCAGAGACAACTTAATGGGAAATCAGCCCCAGCATTTT. The chain joins TRBV6-1 to TRBJ1-5, with no clear D. There are 15 residues in the CDR3. Trimming took 6 bases from V and 4 from J, leaving 16 bases between them. Germline V gene lookup returns CDR1 MNHNS and CDR2 SASEGT.

The rearrangement uses TRBV19 and TRBJ1-1; no clear D gene. The germline V gene has CDR1 LNHDA and CDR2 SQIVND (reference sequence). The CDR3 is 16 residues long. V was trimmed by 2 bases and J by 0 bases, leaving 13 bases between them. CDR3 region: CASSIQFGVLNTEAFF. CDR3 sequence (DNA): TGTGCCAGTAGTATACAGTTCGGCGTTCTGAACACTGAAGCTTTCTTT.

V is TRBV7-9 and J is TRBJ2-1; D uncertain. CDR1 is SEHNR, CDR2 FQNEAQ, per germline (reference sequence). Trimming stripped 6 bases from V and 9 bases from J, with 15 bases between. The CDR3 length is 13 residues. CDR3 loop: CASSPPGRVEQFF. The CDR3 DNA reads as TGTGCCAGCAGTCCTCCAGGCCGAGTTGAGCAGTTCTTC.

This clone appeared a few times. The V call is TRBV9, the J call TRBJ1-4; 11 nucleotides line up with TRBD1. Germline trimming cut 3 bases from V and 5 bases from J; bases unmatched to any gene: 0. CDR1 is SGDLS, CDR2 YYNGEE, per germline. The CDR3 sequence is 14 residues long. CDR3 in amino acids: CASSGDRGNEKLFF. CDR3 in DNA: TGTGCCAGCAGCGGGGACAGGGGGAATGAAAAACTGTTTTTT.

The V call is TRBV5-1, the J call TRBJ2-2; D gene ambiguous. CDR1 is SGHRS and CDR2 is YFSETQ in the germline V gene. V lost 1 base and J 4 bases, leaving 5 bases between the germline ends. This CDR3 has 13 amino acids. The CDR3 protein is CASSLIITGELFF. CDR3 coding DNA: TGCGCCAGCAGCTTGATAATCACCGGGGAGCTGTTTTTT.

This clone was recorded once. This chain joins TRBV18 and TRBJ1-1, with D hard to call. Trimming shortened V by 3 bases and J by 3 bases, and 14 bases separated the two germline ends. Germline-derived CDR1 and CDR2 are KGHSH and LQKENI. CDR3 size: 15 residues. In DNA form, the CDR3 reads TGTGCCAGCTCACCCCAGAGGATAAGGGACACTGAAGCTTTCTTT. Translated, it gives CASSPQRIRDTEAFF. Full variable domain (remainder filled in from reference TRBV18 and TRBJ1-1): NAGVMQNPRHLVRRRGQEARLRCSPMKGHSHVYWYRQLPEEGLKFMVYLQKENIIDESGMPKERFSAEFPKEGPSILRIQQVVRGDSAAYFCASSPQRIRDTEAFFGQGTRLTVV.

This clone was seen just once. This chain joins TRBV2 and TRBJ2-1; 9 bases are shared with TRBD2. The junction had 3 bases not matched to a gene; V was cut back by 4 bases and J by 5 bases. Germline V gives CDR1 SNHLY, CDR2 FYNNEI. This CDR3 has 14 residues. The DNA of the CDR3 is TGTGCCAGCAGTGGGGTAGCGGGAGACAATGAGCAGTTCTTC. Its translation is CASSGVAGDNEQFF.

V gene TRBV6-6 combines with J gene TRBJ2-2; the match to TRBD2 covers 12 bases. Trimming cost V 5 bases and J 6 bases; bases outside gene matches: 4. Germline V gene sequence: CDR1 MNHNY, CDR2 SVGAGI (reference sequence). This CDR3 is 15 amino acids long. CDR3 coding DNA: TGTGCCAGCAGTCCCACTAGCGGGAGGCCCGGGGAGCTGTTTTTT. Residues: CASSPTSGRPGELFF.

This rearrangement joins TRBV2 to TRBJ2-3, with 11 bases lining up with TRBD2. This CDR3 region has 15 residues. Trimming cost V 6 bases and J 2 bases; bases outside gene matches: 4. Germline-derived CDR1 and CDR2 are SNHLY and FYNNEI. This CDR3 reads CASSELAGATDTQYF. CDR3 DNA: TGTGCCAGCAGCGAACTAGCGGGAGCCACAGATACGCAGTATTTT.

This clone has just one count. This rearrangement joins TRBV28 to TRBJ2-6, with D perhaps TRBD1 (6 bases). Germline loops: CDR1 MDHEN, CDR2 SYDVKM. Deletions cut 3 bases from V and 0 bases from J, with 15 bases between. The CDR3 runs 18 residues. Written as DNA, the CDR3 is TGTGCCAGCAGTTTGGCAACAGGGCTCGTCTCTGGGGCCAACGTCCTGACTTTC. Translated: CASSLATGLVSGANVLTF.